This passage covers 11 T cell receptor beta chains from one sample sequenced in a study of neurological immune-mediated disorders. TCRdb reprocessed the 5' RACE reads with MiXCR, giving one entry per CDR3 protein. The table shows fewer than 40,000 distinct CDR3 sequences, with roughly 15% occurring only once. Stated time point: technical triplicate 2. The sample taken for sequencing was CD4+ T cells from blood. All receptors come from a female donor with HTLV-1-associated myelopathy (HAM/TSP).

This clonotype was recorded many times. The rearrangement links TRBV5-1 to TRBJ2-5, with 7 bases lining up with TRBD2. CDR1 SGHRS and CDR2 YFSETQ come from the germline V gene. J was trimmed by 3 bases and V by 4 bases; bases with no gene match: 12. The CDR3 has 16 residues. CDR3 nucleotides: TGCGCCAGCAGCCCCCTGGGCGGGAGATTAAAAGAGACCCAGTACTTC. It is translated as CASSPLGGRLKETQYF.

This clonotype was detected ten times or more. The rearrangement uses TRBV5-1 and TRBJ1-6; TRBD1 is a possible D gene (6 bases). The CDR3 covers 16 residues. CDR1 is SGHRS, CDR2 YFSETQ, per germline. V lost 4 bases to trimming and J lost 7 bases, with 18 bases between them. In nucleotides, the CDR3 is TGCGCCAGCAGCCCCTCCGGTGGGACACAAAATTCACCCCTCCACTTT. It translates to CASSPSGGTQNSPLHF.

The chain recombines TRBV18 with TRBJ2-2, with 9 bases that match TRBD1. With V trimmed by 0 bases and J by 3 bases, 5 bases remained unmatched. Per germline, CDR1 KGHSH and CDR2 LQKENI. The CDR3 sequence is 17 residues long. CDR3 loop: CASSPPTGQGHTGELFF. CDR3 DNA sequence: TGTGCCAGCTCACCACCGACGGGACAGGGACACACCGGGGAGCTGTTTTTT.

This clonotype was observed at least ten times. The gene calls are TRBV7-3 and TRBJ2-3; 7 nucleotides agree with TRBD2. The CDR3 length is 15 residues. Germline V gene lookup returns CDR1 SGHTA and CDR2 FQGTGA. J gave up 0 bases and V 5 bases, and 5 bases lay outside the gene matches. The chain's CDR3 is CASSRDYLSTDTQYF. As DNA, the CDR3 is TGTGCCAGCAGCCGGGACTACCTCAGCACAGATACGCAGTATTTT. Combining the CDR3 with reference TRBV7-3 and TRBJ2-3 gives the whole variable domain GAGVSQTPSNKVTEKGKYVELRCDPISGHTALYWYRQSLGQGPEFLIYFQGTGAADDSGLPNDRFFAVRPEGSVSTLKIQRTERGDSAVYLCASSRDYLSTDTQYFGPGTRLTVL.

At least ten counts were recorded for this clonotype. The chain joins TRBV5-5 to TRBJ2-4; D remains unclear. V lost 4 bases and J lost 7, with 12 bases in between. Germline V lookup: CDR1 SGHKS, CDR2 YYEKEE (reference sequence). This CDR3 contains 13 residues. The CDR3 DNA sequence: TGTGCCAGCAGCCCCGTAGTGGTCAACATTCAGTACTTC. It is translated as CASSPVVVNIQYF.

This clonotype was observed at least ten times. This rearrangement joins TRBV3-1 to TRBJ1-6, with D possibly being TRBD1 (6 bases). Between the trimmed V and J ends, which lost 3 bases and 9 bases, there was a span of 15 bases. Germline values: CDR1 LGHDT, CDR2 YNNKEL (reference sequence). This CDR3 contains 15 residues. The CDR3 reads CASSQWTVPPSPLHF. The CDR3 DNA sequence: TGTGCCAGCAGCCAGTGGACAGTTCCCCCTTCACCCCTCCACTTT.

This clonotype was detected ten times or more. The rearrangement links TRBV12-3 or TRBV12-4 to TRBJ2-1, with 8 bases that match TRBD2. Trimming cost V 7 bases and J 3 bases; bases outside gene matches: 8. The CDR3 length is 15 residues. The CDR3 region has the DNA TGTGCCAGCATCGGGAGGGACGGGGTCTACAATGAGCAGTTCTTC. Its translation: CASIGRDGVYNEQFF.

This clonotype was seen ten or more times. The gene calls are TRBV29-1 and TRBJ1-2; D is perhaps TRBD1 (5 bases). With 0 bases removed from V and 5 bases from J, the gap between germline ends came to 7 bases. CDR3 length equals 12 residues. Germline lookup yields CDR1 SQVTM and CDR2 ANQGSEA. The CDR3 nucleotides read TGCAGCGTTGAAGAGGGGGGTTATGGCTACACCTTC. This sequence encodes CSVEEGGYGYTF.

This clonotype was counted ten times or more. This chain joins TRBV20-1 and TRBJ1-5, with 7 positions matching TRBD1. CDR1 and CDR2 from the germline V gene are DFQATT and SNEGSKA (reference sequence). V was pared by 6 bases and J by 2 bases, with 13 bases of the junction left unmatched. The CDR3 has 16 amino acids. CDR3 in amino acids: CSANRPITGGNQPQHF. CDR3 nucleotides: TGCAGTGCCAACAGACCTATAACAGGGGGCAATCAGCCCCAGCATTTT.

In its sample, this clonotype was seen many times. The chain combines TRBV20-1 with TRBJ2-7, with 7 positions matching TRBD2. The V segment lost 3 bases and the J segment 0 bases; nucleotides outside the gene matches: 5. CDR3 size: 14 residues. Germline lookup yields CDR1 DFQATT and CDR2 SNEGSKA (reference sequence). The CDR3 nucleotides read TGCAGTGCTAGGAGAGCGGGGCGCTCCTACGAGCAGTACTTC. Protein sequence: CSARRAGRSYEQYF.

This clonotype was seen many times. The chain carries TRBV20-1 and TRBJ2-2, with 7 bases aligning to TRBD2. The germline V gene encodes CDR1 DFQATT and CDR2 SNEGSKA (reference sequence). The CDR3 sequence is 15 residues long. Trimming at V came to 3 bases and at J to 2 bases, leaving 6 bases not matched to a gene. The CDR3 DNA is TGCAGTGCTAGGATGGCGGGAGTAAACACCGGGGAGCTGTTTTTT. It translates to CSARMAGVNTGELFF.